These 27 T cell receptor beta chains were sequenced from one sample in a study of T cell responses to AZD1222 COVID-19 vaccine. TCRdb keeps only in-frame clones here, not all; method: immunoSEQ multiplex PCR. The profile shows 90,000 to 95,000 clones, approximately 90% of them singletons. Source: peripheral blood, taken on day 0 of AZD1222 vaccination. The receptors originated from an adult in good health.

The CDR3 DNA follows: TGTGCCAGCTGGGATTCTCTCTTTTGGGGTGAACGTAGCAATCAGCCCCAGCATTTT. It specifies CASWDSLFWGERSNQPQHF. The V and J genes are TRBV28 and TRBJ1-5; D remains unclear. V was cut by 8 bases and J by 0 bases, with 26 bases left in between. This CDR3 spans 19 amino acids. Germline lookup yields CDR1 MDHEN and CDR2 SYDVKM.

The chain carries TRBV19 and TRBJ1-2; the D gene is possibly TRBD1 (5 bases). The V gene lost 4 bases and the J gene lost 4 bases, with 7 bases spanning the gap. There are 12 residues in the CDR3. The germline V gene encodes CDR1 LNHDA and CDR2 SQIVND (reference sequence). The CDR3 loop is CASSRTFYGYTF. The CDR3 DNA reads TGTGCCAGTAGTAGGACATTCTATGGCTACACCTTC. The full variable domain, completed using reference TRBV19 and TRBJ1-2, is DGGITQSPKYLFRKEGQNVTLSCEQNLNHDAMYWYRQDPGQGLRLIYYSQIVNDFQKGDIAEGYSVSREKKESFPLTVTSAQKNPTAFYLCASSRTFYGYTFGSGTRLTVV.

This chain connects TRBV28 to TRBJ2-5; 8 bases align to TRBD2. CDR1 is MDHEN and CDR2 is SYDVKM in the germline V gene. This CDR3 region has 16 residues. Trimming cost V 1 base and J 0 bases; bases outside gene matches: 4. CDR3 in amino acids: CASSLLLAEDQETQYF. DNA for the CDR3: TGTGCCAGCAGTTTATTACTAGCGGAGGACCAAGAGACCCAGTACTTC.

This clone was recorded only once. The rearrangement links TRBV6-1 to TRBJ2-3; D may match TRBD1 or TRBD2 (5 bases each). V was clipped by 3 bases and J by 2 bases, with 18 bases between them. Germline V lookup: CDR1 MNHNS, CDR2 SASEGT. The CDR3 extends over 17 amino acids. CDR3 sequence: CASSELGVTPYTDTQYF. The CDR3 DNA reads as TGTGCCAGCAGTGAGCTGGGGGTAACCCCCTACACAGATACGCAGTATTTT.

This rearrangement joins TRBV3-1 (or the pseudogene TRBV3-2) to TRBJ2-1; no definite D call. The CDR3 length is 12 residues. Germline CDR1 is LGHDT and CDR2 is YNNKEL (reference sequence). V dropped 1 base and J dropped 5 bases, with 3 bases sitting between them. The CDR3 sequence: CASSQVHNEQFF. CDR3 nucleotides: TGTGCCAGCAGCCAAGTTCACAATGAGCAGTTCTTC.

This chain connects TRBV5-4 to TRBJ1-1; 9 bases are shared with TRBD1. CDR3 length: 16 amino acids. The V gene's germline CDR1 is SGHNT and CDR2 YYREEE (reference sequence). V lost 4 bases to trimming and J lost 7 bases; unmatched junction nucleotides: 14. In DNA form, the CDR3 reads TGTGCCAGCAGCCCCCGACAGGGGGTTCAACTCCTTGAAGCTTTCTTT. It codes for CASSPRQGVQLLEAFF. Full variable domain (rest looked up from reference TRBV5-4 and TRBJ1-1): ETGVTQSPTHLIKTRGQQVTLRCSSQSGHNTVSWYQQALGQGPQFIFQYYREEENGRGNFPPRFSGLQFPNYSSELNVNALELDDSALYLCASSPRQGVQLLEAFFGQGTRLTVV.

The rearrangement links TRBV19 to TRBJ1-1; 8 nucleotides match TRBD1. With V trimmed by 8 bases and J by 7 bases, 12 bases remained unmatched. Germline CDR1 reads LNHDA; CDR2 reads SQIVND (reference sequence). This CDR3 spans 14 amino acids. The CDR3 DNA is TGTGCCAGTGGACGGGACAGGTCGGAGATTGAAGCTTTCTTT. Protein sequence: CASGRDRSEIEAFF.

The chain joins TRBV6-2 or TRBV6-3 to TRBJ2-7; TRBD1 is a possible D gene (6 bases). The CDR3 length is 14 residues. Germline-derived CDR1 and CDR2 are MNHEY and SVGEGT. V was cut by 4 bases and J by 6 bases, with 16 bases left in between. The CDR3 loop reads CASSSLVGAVEQYF. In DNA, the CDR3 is TGTGCCAGCAGTTCTCTTGTGGGGGCGGTCGAGCAGTACTTC.

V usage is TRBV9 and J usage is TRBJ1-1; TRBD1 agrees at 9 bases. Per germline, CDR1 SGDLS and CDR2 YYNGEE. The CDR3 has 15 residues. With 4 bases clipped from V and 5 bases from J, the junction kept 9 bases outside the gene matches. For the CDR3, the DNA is TGTGCCAGCAGCTCCACCGGACAGGGGAGGACTGAAGCTTTCTTT. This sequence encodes CASSSTGQGRTEAFF.

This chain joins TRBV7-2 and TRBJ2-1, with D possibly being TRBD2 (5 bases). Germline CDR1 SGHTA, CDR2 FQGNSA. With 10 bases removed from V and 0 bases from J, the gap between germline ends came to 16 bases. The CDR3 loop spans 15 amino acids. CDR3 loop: CATAAGGYSYNEQFF. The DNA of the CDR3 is TGTGCCACCGCTGCGGGCGGCTACTCCTACAATGAGCAGTTCTTC.

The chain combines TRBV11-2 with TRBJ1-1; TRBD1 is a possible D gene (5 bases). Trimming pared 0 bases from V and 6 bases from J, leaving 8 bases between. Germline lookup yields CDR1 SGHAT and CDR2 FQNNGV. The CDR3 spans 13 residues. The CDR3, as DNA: TGTGCCAGCAGCTTAGATGGGGCTTCTGAAGCTTTCTTT. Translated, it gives CASSLDGASEAFF.

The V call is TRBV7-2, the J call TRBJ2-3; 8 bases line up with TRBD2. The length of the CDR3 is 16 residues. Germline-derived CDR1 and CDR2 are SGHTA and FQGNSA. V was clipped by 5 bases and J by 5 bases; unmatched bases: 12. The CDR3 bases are TGTGCCAGCAGCCTGGGCGGGGGGCCCCTCAGAGATACGCAGTATTTT. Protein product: CASSLGGGPLRDTQYF.

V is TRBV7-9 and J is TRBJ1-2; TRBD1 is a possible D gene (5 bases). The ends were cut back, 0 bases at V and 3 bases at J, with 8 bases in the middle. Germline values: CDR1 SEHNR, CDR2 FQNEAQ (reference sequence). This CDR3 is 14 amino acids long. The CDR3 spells CASSLAGGYYGYTF. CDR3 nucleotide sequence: TGTGCCAGCAGCTTAGCGGGGGGGTACTATGGCTACACCTTC.

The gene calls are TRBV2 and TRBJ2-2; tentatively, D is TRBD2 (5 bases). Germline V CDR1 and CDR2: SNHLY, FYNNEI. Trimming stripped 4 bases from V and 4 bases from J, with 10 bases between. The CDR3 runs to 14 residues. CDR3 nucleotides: TGTGCCAGCAGTGCCACGGGGAGCACCGGGGAGCTGTTTTTT. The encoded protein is CASSATGSTGELFF.

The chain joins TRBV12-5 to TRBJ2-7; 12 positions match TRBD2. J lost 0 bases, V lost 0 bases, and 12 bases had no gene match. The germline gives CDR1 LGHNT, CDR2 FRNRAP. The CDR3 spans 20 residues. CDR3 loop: CASGLVARGLAGRSSYEQYF. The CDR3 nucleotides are TGTGCTAGTGGTTTGGTAGCTAGGGGACTAGCGGGCCGGAGCTCCTACGAGCAGTACTTC.

CDR3 nucleotides: TGTGCCAGCAGCTTAGGAAGATTGGGGGCCCGGGAAAAACTGTTTTTT. Its translation: CASSLGRLGAREKLFF. The rearrangement joins TRBV13 to TRBJ1-4; D may be TRBD1 (6 bases). V dropped 0 bases and J dropped 8 bases, with 16 bases sitting between them. The germline V gene encodes CDR1 PRHDT and CDR2 FYEKMQ (reference sequence). The CDR3 consists of 16 residues.

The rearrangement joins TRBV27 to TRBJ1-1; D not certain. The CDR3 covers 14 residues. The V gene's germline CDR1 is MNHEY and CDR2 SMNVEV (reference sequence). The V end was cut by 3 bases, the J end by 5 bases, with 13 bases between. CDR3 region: CASSFTREGTEAFF. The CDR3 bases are TGTGCCAGCAGTTTTACCCGGGAAGGAACTGAAGCTTTCTTT.

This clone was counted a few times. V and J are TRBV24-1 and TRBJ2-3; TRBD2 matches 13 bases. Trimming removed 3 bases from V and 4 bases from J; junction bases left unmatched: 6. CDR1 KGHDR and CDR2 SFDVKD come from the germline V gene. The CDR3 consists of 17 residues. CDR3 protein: CATSDPTGLAGADTQYF. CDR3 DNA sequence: TGTGCCACCAGTGATCCCACAGGACTAGCGGGGGCAGATACGCAGTATTTT.

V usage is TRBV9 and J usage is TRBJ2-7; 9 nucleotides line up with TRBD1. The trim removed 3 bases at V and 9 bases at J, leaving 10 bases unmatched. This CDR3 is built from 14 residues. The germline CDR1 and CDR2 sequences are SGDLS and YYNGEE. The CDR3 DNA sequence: TGTGCCAGCAGCGGGACAGGGGCCTCCTCGTCGCAGTACTTC. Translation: CASSGTGASSSQYF.

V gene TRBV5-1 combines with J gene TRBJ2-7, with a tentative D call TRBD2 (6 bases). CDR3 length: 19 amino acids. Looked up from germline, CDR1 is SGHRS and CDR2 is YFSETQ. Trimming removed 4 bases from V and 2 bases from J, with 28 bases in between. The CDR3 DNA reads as TGCGCCAGCAGCCCTGGAGCCCTACTCGTGGGCGGGATCGCCTACGAGCAGTACTTC. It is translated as CASSPGALLVGGIAYEQYF.

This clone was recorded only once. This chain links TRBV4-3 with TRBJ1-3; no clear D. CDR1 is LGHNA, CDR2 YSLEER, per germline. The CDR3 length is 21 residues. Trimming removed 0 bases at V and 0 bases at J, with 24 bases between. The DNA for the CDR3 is TGCGCCAGCAGCCAAGATCCCTCTTCACATCCCCCGGGTGGCTCTGGAAACACCATATATTTT. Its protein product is CASSQDPSSHPPGGSGNTIYF.

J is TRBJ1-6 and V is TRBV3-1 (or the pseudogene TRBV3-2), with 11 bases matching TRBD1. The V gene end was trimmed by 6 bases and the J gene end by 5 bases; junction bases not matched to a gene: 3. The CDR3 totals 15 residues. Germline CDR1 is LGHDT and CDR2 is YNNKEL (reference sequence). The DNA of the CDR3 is TGTGCCAGCAGATCGGACAGGGGGCATAATTCACCCCTCCACTTT. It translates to CASRSDRGHNSPLHF.

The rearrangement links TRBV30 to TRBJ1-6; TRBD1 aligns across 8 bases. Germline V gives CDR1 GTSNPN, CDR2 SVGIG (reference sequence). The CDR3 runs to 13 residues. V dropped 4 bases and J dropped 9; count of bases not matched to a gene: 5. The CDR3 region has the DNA TGTGCCTGGAACTCAGGGGGCCTTTCACCCCTCCACTTT. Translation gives CAWNSGGLSPLHF.

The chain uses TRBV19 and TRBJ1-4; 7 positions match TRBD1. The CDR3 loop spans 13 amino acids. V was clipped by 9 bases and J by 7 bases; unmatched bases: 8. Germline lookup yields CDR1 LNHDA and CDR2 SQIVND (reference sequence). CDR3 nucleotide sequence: TGTGCCAGCGAGAGGGGGCCGGGTGAAAAACTGTTTTTT. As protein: CASERGPGEKLFF.

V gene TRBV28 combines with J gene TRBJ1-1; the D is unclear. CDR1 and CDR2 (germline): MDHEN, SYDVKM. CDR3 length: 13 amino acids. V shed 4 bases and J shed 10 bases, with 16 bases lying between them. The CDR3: CASSWEVRAGAFF. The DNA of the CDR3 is TGTGCCAGCAGTTGGGAGGTGAGGGCTGGAGCTTTCTTT.

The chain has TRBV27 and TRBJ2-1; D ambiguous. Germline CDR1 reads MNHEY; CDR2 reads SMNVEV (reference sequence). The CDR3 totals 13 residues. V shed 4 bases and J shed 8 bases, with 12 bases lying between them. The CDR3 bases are TGTGCCAGCAGTTCTCCGACAAGGGATGAGCAGTTCTTC. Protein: CASSSPTRDEQFF.

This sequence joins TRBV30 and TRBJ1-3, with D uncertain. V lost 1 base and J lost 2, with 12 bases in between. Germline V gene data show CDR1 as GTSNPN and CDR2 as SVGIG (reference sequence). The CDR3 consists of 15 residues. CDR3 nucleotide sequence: TGTGCCTGGAGTGAGTCCTTCGACCCTGGAAACACCATATATTTT. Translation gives CAWSESFDPGNTIYF. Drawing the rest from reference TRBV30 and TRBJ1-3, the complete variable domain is SQTIHQWPATLVQPVGSPLSLECTVEGTSNPNLYWYRQAAGRGLQLLFYSVGIGQISSEVPQNLSASRPQDRQFILSSKKLLLSDSGFYLCAWSESFDPGNTIYFGEGSWLTVV.